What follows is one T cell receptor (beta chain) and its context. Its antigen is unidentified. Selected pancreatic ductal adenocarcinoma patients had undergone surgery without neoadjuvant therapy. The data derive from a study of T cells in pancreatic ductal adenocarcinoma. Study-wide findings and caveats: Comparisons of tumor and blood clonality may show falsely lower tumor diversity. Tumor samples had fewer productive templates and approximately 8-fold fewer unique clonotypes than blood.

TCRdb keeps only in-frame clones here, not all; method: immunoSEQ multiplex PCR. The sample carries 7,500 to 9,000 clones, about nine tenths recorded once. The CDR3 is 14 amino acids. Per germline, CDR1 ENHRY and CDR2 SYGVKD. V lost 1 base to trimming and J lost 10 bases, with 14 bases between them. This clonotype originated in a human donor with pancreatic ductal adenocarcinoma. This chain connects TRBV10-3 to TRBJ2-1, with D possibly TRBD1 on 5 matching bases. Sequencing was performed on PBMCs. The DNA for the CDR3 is TGTGCCATCAGTGAGTTGGACACCTTTGAAGAGCAGTTCTTC. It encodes CAISELDTFEEQFF.